These T cell receptor beta chains were read from a single sample in a study of cytomegalovirus exposure and HLA in healthy donors. Sequenced by immunoSEQ multiplex PCR; TCRdb stores in-frame clones only, minus some. The data hold about 73,000 clones, with roughly 70% observed a single time. The sequenced sample was PBMCs. These receptor sequences come from a man aged 70-80 years in good health and CMV-seronegative. The CDR3 runs from the conserved cysteine through the conserved F or W. D genes are given only for firm matches. Clone sizes are given selectively: once, few, many, or a class where the clone is expanded.

clone_size: NA
v_call: TRBV11-3
j_call: TRBJ2-1
d_call: TRBD2
cdr3_aa: CASSPGLAGVSNEQFF
cdr3_nt: TGTGCCAGCAGCCCGGGACTAGCGGGAGTCTCCAATGAGCAGTTCTTC

clone_size: NA
v_call: TRBV5-1
j_call: TRBJ2-7
d_call: TRBD2
cdr3_aa: CASSFGGAGSSYEQYF
cdr3_nt: TGCGCCAGCAGCTTCGGAGGAGCGGGGAGCTCCTACGAGCAGTACTTC

clone_size: few
v_call: TRBV6-5
j_call: TRBJ1-1
d_call: NA
cdr3_aa: CASSLNWNTEAFF
cdr3_nt: TGTGCCAGCAGTCTAAACTGGAACACTGAAGCTTTCTTT

clone_size: many
v_call: TRBV10-1
j_call: TRBJ2-2
d_call: TRBD2
cdr3_aa: CASQGGLAGWMDTGELFF
cdr3_nt: TGCGCCAGCCAAGGGGGACTAGCGGGATGGATGGACACCGGGGAGCTGTTTTTT

clone_size: NA
v_call: TRBV5-1
j_call: TRBJ2-3
d_call: TRBD1
cdr3_aa: CASSSLGQGLSVDTQYF
cdr3_nt: TGCGCCAGCAGCAGCCTTGGACAGGGACTCTCTGTGGATACGCAGTATTTT

clone_size: NA
v_call: TRBV12-5
j_call: TRBJ2-1
d_call: NA
cdr3_aa: CASATWGASYNEQFF
cdr3_nt: TGTGCTAGTGCCACCTGGGGAGCTTCCTACAATGAGCAGTTCTTC

clone_size: few
v_call: TRBV6-6
j_call: TRBJ1-1
d_call: TRBD1
cdr3_aa: CASRPRQGAIEAFF
cdr3_nt: TGTGCCAGCAGGCCTCGACAGGGGGCGATTGAAGCTTTCTTT

clone_size: NA
v_call: TRBV28
j_call: TRBJ2-3
d_call: TRBD2
cdr3_aa: CASSFLAGTDTQYF
cdr3_nt: TGTGCCAGCAGTTTCCTAGCGGGCACAGATACGCAGTATTTT

clone_size: NA
v_call: TRBV14
j_call: TRBJ2-5
d_call: TRBD1
cdr3_aa: CASSVPGTGVIKYF
cdr3_nt: TGTGCCAGCAGCGTTCCCGGGACAGGCGTCATCAAGTACTTC

clone_size: NA
v_call: TRBV4-3
j_call: TRBJ2-1
d_call: NA
cdr3_aa: CASSYVLVFTYNEQFF
cdr3_nt: TGCGCCAGCAGCTATGTACTAGTTTTCACCTACAATGAGCAGTTCTTC

clone_size: few
v_call: TRBV27
j_call: TRBJ2-7
d_call: TRBD2
cdr3_aa: CASSPASGGAREQYF
cdr3_nt: TGTGCCAGCAGTCCGGCTAGCGGGGGGGCCCGGGAGCAGTACTTC

clone_size: NA
v_call: TRBV7-2
j_call: TRBJ2-1
d_call: NA
cdr3_aa: CASSLRSASSYNEQFF
cdr3_nt: TGTGCCAGCAGCTTAAGGAGCGCGAGCTCCTACAATGAGCAGTTCTTC

clone_size: NA
v_call: TRBV7-2
j_call: TRBJ1-4
d_call: TRBD1
cdr3_aa: CASSSGGTGSEKLFF
cdr3_nt: TGTGCCAGCAGCTCCGGAGGGACAGGGAGTGAAAAACTGTTTTTT

clone_size: NA
v_call: TRBV7-2
j_call: TRBJ1-3
d_call: NA
cdr3_aa: CASSLSPGVGNTIYF
cdr3_nt: TGTGCCAGCAGCTTATCGCCGGGGGTCGGAAACACCATATATTTT

clone_size: NA
v_call: TRBV6-1
j_call: TRBJ2-1
d_call: NA
cdr3_aa: CASSRMVSSYNEQFF
cdr3_nt: TGTGCCAGCTCCAGAATGGTAAGCTCCTACAATGAGCAGTTCTTC

clone_size: NA
v_call: TRBV18
j_call: TRBJ2-7
d_call: TRBD1
cdr3_aa: CASSRPGTGIYEQYF
cdr3_nt: TGTGCCAGCTCACGACCGGGGACAGGGATCTACGAGCAGTACTTC

clone_size: NA
v_call: TRBV10-3
j_call: TRBJ2-7
d_call: NA
cdr3_aa: CASRGSNSYEQYF
cdr3_nt: TGTGCCTCCAGGGGTAGTAACTCCTACGAGCAGTACTTC

clone_size: NA
v_call: TRBV7-2
j_call: TRBJ2-7
d_call: NA
cdr3_aa: CASSLMGSSVEQYF
cdr3_nt: TGTGCCAGCAGCTTAATGGGTTCCAGCGTTGAGCAGTACTTC

clone_size: NA
v_call: TRBV7-2
j_call: TRBJ1-5
d_call: TRBD1
cdr3_aa: CASSLKTGDQPQHF
cdr3_nt: TGTGCCAGCAGCTTAAAGACAGGGGATCAGCCCCAGCATTTT

clone_size: NA
v_call: TRBV6-1
j_call: TRBJ1-1
d_call: NA
cdr3_aa: CASSESGWGGAEAFF
cdr3_nt: TGTGCCAGCAGTGAAAGTGGTTGGGGGGGAGCTGAAGCTTTCTTT

clone_size: few
v_call: TRBV18
j_call: TRBJ1-5
d_call: TRBD1
cdr3_aa: CASSPRTGREGQPQHF
cdr3_nt: TGTGCCAGCTCACCACGGACAGGGCGGGAAGGTCAGCCCCAGCATTTT

clone_size: NA
v_call: TRBV7-2
j_call: TRBJ1-3
d_call: NA
cdr3_aa: CASSLALWAGSGNTIYF
cdr3_nt: TGTGCCAGCAGCTTAGCGCTTTGGGCAGGGTCAGGAAACACCATATATTTT

clone_size: NA
v_call: TRBV18
j_call: TRBJ1-5
d_call: TRBD1
cdr3_aa: CASSPVPAGGMSQPQHF
cdr3_nt: TGTGCCAGCTCACCGGTCCCGGCAGGGGGCATGAGTCAGCCCCAGCATTTT

clone_size: NA
v_call: TRBV7-9
j_call: TRBJ1-1
d_call: NA
cdr3_aa: CASSSPTVNTEAFF
cdr3_nt: TGTGCCAGCAGCTCCCCGACAGTTAACACTGAAGCTTTCTTT

clone_size: NA
v_call: TRBV5-1
j_call: TRBJ1-1
d_call: NA
cdr3_aa: CASSPGPGNTEAFF
cdr3_nt: TGCGCCAGCAGCCCGGGTCCCGGCAACACTGAAGCTTTCTTT

clone_size: NA
v_call: TRBV9
j_call: TRBJ2-1
d_call: TRBD2
cdr3_aa: CASSATSGRPEQFF
cdr3_nt: TGTGCCAGCAGCGCGACTAGCGGGAGACCTGAGCAGTTCTTC

clone_size: NA
v_call: TRBV7-2
j_call: TRBJ2-4
d_call: NA
cdr3_aa: CASSLEQVAKNIQYF
cdr3_nt: TGTGCCAGCAGCTTAGAACAGGTAGCCAAAAACATTCAGTACTTC

clone_size: NA
v_call: TRBV10-3
j_call: TRBJ2-2
d_call: NA
cdr3_aa: CAITSPGGSNTGELFF
cdr3_nt: TGTGCCATCACTAGCCCCGGCGGATCGAACACCGGGGAGCTGTTTTTT